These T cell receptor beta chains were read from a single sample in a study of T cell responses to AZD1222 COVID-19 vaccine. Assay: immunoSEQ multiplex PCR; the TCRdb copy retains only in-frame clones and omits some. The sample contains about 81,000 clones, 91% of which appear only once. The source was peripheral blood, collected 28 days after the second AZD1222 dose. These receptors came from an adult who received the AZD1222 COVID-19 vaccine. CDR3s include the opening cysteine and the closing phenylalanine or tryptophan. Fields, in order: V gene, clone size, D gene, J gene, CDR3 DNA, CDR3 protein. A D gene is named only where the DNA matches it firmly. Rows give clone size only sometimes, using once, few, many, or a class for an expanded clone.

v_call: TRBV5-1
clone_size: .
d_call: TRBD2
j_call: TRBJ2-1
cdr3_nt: TGCGCCAGCAGCTTGGCTGGGACTAGACTCAATGAGCAGTTCTTC
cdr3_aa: CASSLAGTRLNEQFF

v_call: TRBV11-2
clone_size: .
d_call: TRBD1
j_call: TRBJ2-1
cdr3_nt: TGTGCCAGCAGCACAGGGGTTGGGCAGTTCTTC
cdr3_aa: CASSTGVGQFF

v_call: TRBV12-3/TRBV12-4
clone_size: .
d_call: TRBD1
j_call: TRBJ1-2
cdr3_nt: TGTGCCAGCAACCAGGACAGGGGGAATGGCTACACCTTC
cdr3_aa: CASNQDRGNGYTF

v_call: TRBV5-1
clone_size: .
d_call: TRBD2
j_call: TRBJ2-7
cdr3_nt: TGCGCCAGCAGCTTGTCTAGCGGGAGAATCTACGAGCAGTACTTC
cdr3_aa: CASSLSSGRIYEQYF

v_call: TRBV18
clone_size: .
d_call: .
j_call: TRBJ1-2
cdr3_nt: TGTGCCAGCTCACCAGGAGCAGGTCACGGCTACACCTTC
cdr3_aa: CASSPGAGHGYTF

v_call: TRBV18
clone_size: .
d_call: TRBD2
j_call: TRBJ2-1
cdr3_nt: TGTGCCAGCTCACCGGGACTAGCGTCCTACAATGAGCAGTTCTTC
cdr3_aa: CASSPGLASYNEQFF

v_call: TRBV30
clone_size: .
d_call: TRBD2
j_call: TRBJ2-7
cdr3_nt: TGTGCCTGGAGACCTAGCGGGAGACTCGGGCAGTACTTC
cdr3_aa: CAWRPSGRLGQYF

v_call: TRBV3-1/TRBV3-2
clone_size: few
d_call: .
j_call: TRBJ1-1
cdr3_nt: TGTGCCACCCGGGCCCGCGGCACTGAAGCTTTCTTT
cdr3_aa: CATRARGTEAFF

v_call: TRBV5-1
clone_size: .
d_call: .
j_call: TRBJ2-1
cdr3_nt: TGCGCCAGCAGCCCTACTAGCATCGACTACAATGAGCAGTTCTTC
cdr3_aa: CASSPTSIDYNEQFF

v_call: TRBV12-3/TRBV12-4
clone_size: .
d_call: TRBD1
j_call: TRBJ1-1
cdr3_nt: TGTGCCTCAGGGGGGGTGACTGAAGCTTTCTTT
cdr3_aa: CASGGVTEAFF

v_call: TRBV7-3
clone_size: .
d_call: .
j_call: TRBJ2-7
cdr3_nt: TGTGCCAGCAGCTTAACTACCGGGACATCATACGAGCAGTACTTC
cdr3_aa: CASSLTTGTSYEQYF

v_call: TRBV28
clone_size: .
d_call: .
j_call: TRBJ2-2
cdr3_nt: TGTGCCAGTAGATCCGGGGAGCTGTTTTTT
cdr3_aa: CASRSGELFF

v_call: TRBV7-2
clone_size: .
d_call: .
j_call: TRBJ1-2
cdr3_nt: TGTGCCAGCAGCTTAGCTTGGAATTCTAACTATGGCTACACCTTC
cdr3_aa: CASSLAWNSNYGYTF

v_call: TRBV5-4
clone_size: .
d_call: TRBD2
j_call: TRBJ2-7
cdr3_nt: TGTGCCAGCAGCCCCGGGACTAGCGGGAGATCGGGGGAGCAGTACTTC
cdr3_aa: CASSPGTSGRSGEQYF

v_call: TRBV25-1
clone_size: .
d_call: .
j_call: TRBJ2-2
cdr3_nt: TGTGCCAGCAGTGATCGGAATACGGTGAACACCGGGGAGCTGTTTTTT
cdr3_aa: CASSDRNTVNTGELFF

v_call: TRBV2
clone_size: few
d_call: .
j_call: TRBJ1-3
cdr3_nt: TGTGCCAGGGCCGGGGTGAGCTCTGGAAACACCATATATTTT
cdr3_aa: CARAGVSSGNTIYF

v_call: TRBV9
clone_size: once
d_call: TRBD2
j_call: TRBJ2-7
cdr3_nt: TGTGCCAGCAGCGTAGCGGGACTAGCGGGAGGCTACGAGCAGTACTTC
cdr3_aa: CASSVAGLAGGYEQYF

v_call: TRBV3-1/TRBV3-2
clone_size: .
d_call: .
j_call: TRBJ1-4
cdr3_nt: TGTGCCAGCAGCCAAGTCTCAGGGGTGGTAGAAAAACTGTTTTTT
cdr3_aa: CASSQVSGVVEKLFF

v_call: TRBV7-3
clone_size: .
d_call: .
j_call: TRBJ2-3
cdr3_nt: TGTGCCAGCAGCTTAATGGGGGATAAGCAGTATTTT
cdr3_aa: CASSLMGDKQYF

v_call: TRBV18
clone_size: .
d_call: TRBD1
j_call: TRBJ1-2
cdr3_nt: TGTGCCAGCTCACCACTGCCTGACAGGGGAGGGTATGGCTACACCTTC
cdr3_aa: CASSPLPDRGGYGYTF

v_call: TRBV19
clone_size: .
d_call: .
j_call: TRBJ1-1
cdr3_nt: TGTGCCAGTAGTATAGGACCCCCAGAAAACACTGAAGCTTTCTTT
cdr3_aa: CASSIGPPENTEAFF

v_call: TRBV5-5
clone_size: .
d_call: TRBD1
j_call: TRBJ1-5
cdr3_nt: TGTGCCAGCAGCTCCTCCGGGACAGGGAATCAGCCCCAGCATTTT
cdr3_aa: CASSSSGTGNQPQHF

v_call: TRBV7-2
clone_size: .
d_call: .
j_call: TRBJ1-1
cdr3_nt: TGTGCCAGCAGCCTTTTGACAGCCTTGAACACTGAAGCTTTCTTT
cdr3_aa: CASSLLTALNTEAFF

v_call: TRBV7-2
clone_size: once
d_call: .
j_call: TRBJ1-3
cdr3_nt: TGTGCCAGCAGCACGGCGGCTGGAAACACCATATATTTT
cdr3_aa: CASSTAAGNTIYF

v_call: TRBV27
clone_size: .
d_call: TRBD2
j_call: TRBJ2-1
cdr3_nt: TGTGCCAGCAGTTTACGGACTAGCGGGAGTGGCTACAATGAGCAGTTCTTC
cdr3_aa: CASSLRTSGSGYNEQFF

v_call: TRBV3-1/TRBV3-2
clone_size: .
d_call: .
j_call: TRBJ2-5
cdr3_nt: TGTGCCAGCAGCCAAGAGGGGGCCCTCCAAGAGACCCAGTACTTC
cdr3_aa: CASSQEGALQETQYF

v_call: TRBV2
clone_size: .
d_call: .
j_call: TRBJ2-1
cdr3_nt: TGTGCCAGCAAACCTAGCTCCACCAAAACCCGCGGTGAGCAGTTCTTC
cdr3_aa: CASKPSSTKTRGEQFF

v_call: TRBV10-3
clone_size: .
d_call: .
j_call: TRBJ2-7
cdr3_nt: TGTGCCATCTTCGACTCCAACTCCTACGAGCAGTACTTC
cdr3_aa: CAIFDSNSYEQYF

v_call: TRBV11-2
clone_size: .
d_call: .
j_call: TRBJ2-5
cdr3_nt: TGTGCCAGCAGCTTGGTGCCGGGTGCGGTCCAAGAGACCCAGTACTTC
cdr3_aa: CASSLVPGAVQETQYF

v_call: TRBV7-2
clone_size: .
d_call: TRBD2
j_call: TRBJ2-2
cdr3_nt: TGTGCCAGCAGCACAGTAGCGGGAGGAGGTACCGGGGAGCTGTTTTTT
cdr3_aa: CASSTVAGGGTGELFF

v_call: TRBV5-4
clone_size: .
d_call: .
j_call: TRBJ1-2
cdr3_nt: TGTGCCAGCAGCATACCCGGGACGCCAGGCTACACCTTC
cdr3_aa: CASSIPGTPGYTF

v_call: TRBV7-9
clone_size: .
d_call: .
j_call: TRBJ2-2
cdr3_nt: TGTGCCAGCAGCCCAACCCCCGAAGCTTCGACCGGGGAGCTGTTTTTT
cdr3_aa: CASSPTPEASTGELFF

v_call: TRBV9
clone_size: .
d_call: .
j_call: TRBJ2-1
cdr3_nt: TGTGCCAGCAGCGTAGATTTGCGCCTGCAGTACAATGAGCAGTTCTTC
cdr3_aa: CASSVDLRLQYNEQFF

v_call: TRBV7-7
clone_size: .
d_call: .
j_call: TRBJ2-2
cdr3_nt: TGTGCCAGCAGCTTAATTGGCGGCTTGGGCGGGGAGCTGTTTTTT
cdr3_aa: CASSLIGGLGGELFF

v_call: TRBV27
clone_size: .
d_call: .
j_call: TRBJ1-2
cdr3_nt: TGTGCCAGCAGTAATGGGGGAGGCTATGGCTACACCTTC
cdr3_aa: CASSNGGGYGYTF

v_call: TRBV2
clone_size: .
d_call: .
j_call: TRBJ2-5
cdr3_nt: TGTGCCAGCAGGGTCCGGGAGACCCAGTACTTC
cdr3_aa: CASRVRETQYF

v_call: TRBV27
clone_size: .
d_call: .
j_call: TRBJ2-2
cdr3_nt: TGTGCCAGCAGACACAACTCGGCAGGGGTAAACACCGGGGAGCTGTTTTTT
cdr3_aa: CASRHNSAGVNTGELFF

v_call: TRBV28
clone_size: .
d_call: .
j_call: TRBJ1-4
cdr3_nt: TGTGCCAGCAGCCACACCAGTGAAAAACTGTTTTTT
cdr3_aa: CASSHTSEKLFF

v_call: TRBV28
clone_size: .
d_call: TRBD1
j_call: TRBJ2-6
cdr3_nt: TGTGCCAGCAGCAGAGGGGGCGCTTCCGGGGCCAACGTCCTGACTTTC
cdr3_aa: CASSRGGASGANVLTF

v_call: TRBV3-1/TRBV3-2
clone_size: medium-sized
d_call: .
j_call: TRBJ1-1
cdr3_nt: TGTGCCAGCAGCCAGTCAAGGGGAGACAGGAGGAAGAACACTGAAGCTTTCTTT
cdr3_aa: CASSQSRGDRRKNTEAFF

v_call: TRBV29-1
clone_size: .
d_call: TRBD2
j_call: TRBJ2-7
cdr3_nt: TGCAGCGCCCAGCGGGAGGGGATCTCCTACGAGCAGTACTTC
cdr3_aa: CSAQREGISYEQYF

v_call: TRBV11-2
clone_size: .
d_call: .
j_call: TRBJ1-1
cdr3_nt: TGTGCCAGCAGCCAGGGACGGATGAACACTGAAGCTTTCTTT
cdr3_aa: CASSQGRMNTEAFF

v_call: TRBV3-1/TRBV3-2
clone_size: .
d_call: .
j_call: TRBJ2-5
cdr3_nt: TGTGCCAGCAGCCAAGCTGGCAGGGCGGAGACCCAGTACTTC
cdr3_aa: CASSQAGRAETQYF

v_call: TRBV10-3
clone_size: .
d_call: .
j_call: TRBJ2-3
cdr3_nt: TGTGCCATCAGTGGAAAGTTCCCAAGCACAGATACGCAGTATTTT
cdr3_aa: CAISGKFPSTDTQYF

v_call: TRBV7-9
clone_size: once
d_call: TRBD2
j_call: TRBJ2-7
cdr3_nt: TGTGCCAGCAGGGCGGGGGGCAACGAGCAGTACTTC
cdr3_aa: CASRAGGNEQYF

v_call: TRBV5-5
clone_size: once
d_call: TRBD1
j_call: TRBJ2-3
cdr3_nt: TGTGCCAGCAGCCGGACAGGGGAGGGTACAGATACGCAGTATTTT
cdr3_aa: CASSRTGEGTDTQYF

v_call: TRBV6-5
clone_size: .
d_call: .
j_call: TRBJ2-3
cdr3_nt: TGTGCCAGCTCCGTAGTGGCTAGCACAGATACGCAGTATTTT
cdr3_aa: CASSVVASTDTQYF

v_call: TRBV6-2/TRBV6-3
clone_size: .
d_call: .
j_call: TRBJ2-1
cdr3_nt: TGTGCCAGCAGCCGTACTAGCAATGAGCAGTTCTTC
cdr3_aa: CASSRTSNEQFF

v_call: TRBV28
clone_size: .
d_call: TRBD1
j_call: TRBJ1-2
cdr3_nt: TGTGCCAGCAGATTTTCCGGGACAGGTGGCGGCTACACCTTC
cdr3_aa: CASRFSGTGGGYTF

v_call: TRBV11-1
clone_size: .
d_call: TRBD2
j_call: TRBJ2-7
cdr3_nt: TGTGCCAGCAGGCCGGGACTAGCGACCTACGAGCAGTACTTC
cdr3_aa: CASRPGLATYEQYF

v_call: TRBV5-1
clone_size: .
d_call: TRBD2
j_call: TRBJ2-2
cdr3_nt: TGCGCCAGCAGCCGGGGCGGGAGATCCGGGGAGCTGTTTTTT
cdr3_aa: CASSRGGRSGELFF

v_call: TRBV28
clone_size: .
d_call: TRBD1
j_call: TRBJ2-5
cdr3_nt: TGTGCCAGCAGCGAACAGGGGCGGGAGACCCAGTACTTC
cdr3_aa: CASSEQGRETQYF

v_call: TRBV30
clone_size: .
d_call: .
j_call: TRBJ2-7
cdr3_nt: TGTGCCTGGAGTGTACGGGTGGGTATGATCCACGAGCAGTACTTC
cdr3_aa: CAWSVRVGMIHEQYF

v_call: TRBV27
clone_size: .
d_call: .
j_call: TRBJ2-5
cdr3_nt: TGTGCCAGCAGTTCCATCCCGGGAACCCAAGAGACCCAGTACTTC
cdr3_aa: CASSSIPGTQETQYF